This T cell receptor (beta chain) came from a study of OX40 agonist ivuxolimab in advanced cancers. Study summary: An anti-OX40 (CD134) antibody with agonistic activity, ivuxolimab, was administered to patients. Antecedent anti-PD-1, anti-PD-L1 or anti-CTLA-4 therapy was permissible, with under 50% having received some. One patient with hepatocellular carcinoma and two with cutaneous melanoma, three in all, had partial responses. General study results and limits: Normalized T-cell clonal expansion was also low in some nonresponders.

The repertoire was sequenced with immunoSEQ multiplex PCR; TCRdb's copy has only in-frame clones and lacks some. Among around 95,000 clones, 70% to 90% were seen once, and the ten largest hold 0.16%. About this clone: Its antigen is as yet unknown.

J gave up 6 bases and V 4 bases, and 12 bases lay outside the gene matches. The CDR3 is 16 residues long. Looked up from germline, CDR1 is SGHNT and CDR2 is YYREEE (reference sequence). This sequence was found in an adult with an advanced solid tumor such as melanoma, head and neck, liver or kidney cancer. Specimen: CD4+ or CD8+ T cells sorted from blood, collected in a trial of the OX40 agonist ivuxolimab. The chain employs TRBV5-4 and TRBJ1-4; 7 positions match TRBD1. The DNA for the CDR3 is TGTGCCAGCAGCCCGACGCCTCAGGGGGGCTATGAAAAACTGTTTTTT. Translated: CASSPTPQGGYEKLFF. Combining the CDR3 with reference TRBV5-4 and TRBJ1-4 gives the whole variable domain ETGVTQSPTHLIKTRGQQVTLRCSSQSGHNTVSWYQQALGQGPQFIFQYYREEENGRGNFPPRFSGLQFPNYSSELNVNALELDDSALYLCASSPTPQGGYEKLFFGSGTQLSVL.